This entry lists 12 T cell receptor beta chains sequenced from one sample in a study of Ad26.COV2.S vaccination and SARS-CoV-2 variants (dated by TCRdb to about 2021). Preparation of the library involved the immunoSEQ multiplex PCR assay. What TCRdb holds here is the immuneACCESS table cut down to in-frame rearrangements. Part of the clones is not present; checked against another copy, under half of the missing clones reflect an unresolved V gene, and the others are unexplained. For this sample there are 440,000 or so clones; about 90% appear just once. The ten top clones hold around 1.8% of the sample. The treatment or condition label, read with the paper, signifies: some 20 received Ad26.COV2.S at low or high dose, single or two shots; 5 received placebo; per-sample allocation not given. Repertoires of vaccine and placebo recipients were sequenced from samples taken on day 63 after the first injection.

Sequences were derived from peripheral blood, sampled in a trial of Ad26.COV2.S vaccine versus placebo. All receptors come from a person aged 18-65 years who received the Ad26.COV2.S COVID-19 vaccine or a placebo.

The chain recombines TRBV18 with TRBJ1-4, with D tentatively TRBD1 (6 bases). The CDR3 is 15 amino acids. Germline V CDR1 and CDR2: KGHSH, LQKENI. V lost 3 bases and J lost 7, with 15 bases in between. In DNA form, the CDR3 reads TGTGCCAGCTCACCTAACCCCAGGGGAGGTGAAAAACTGTTTTTT. Amino acids: CASSPNPRGGEKLFF. The complete variable domain, with remaining parts taken from reference TRBV18 and TRBJ1-4, reads NAGVMQNPRHLVRRRGQEARLRCSPMKGHSHVYWYRQLPEEGLKFMVYLQKENIIDESGMPKERFSAEFPKEGPSILRIQQVVRGDSAAYFCASSPNPRGGEKLFFGSGTQLSVL.

This sequence joins TRBV19 and TRBJ1-4, with a weak D call TRBD1 (6 bases). Germline V gene lookup returns CDR1 LNHDA and CDR2 SQIVND (reference sequence). This CDR3 region has 13 residues. V was trimmed by 5 bases and J by 6 bases, leaving 10 bases between them. In DNA form, the CDR3 reads TGTGCCAGTAGTTGGACAGAACATGAAAAACTGTTTTTT. Its translation is CASSWTEHEKLFF.

The chain has TRBV6-6 and TRBJ1-1; D might be TRBD1 (5 bases). Looked up from germline, CDR1 is MNHNY and CDR2 is SVGAGI (reference sequence). Trimming removed 0 bases at V and 4 bases at J, with 12 bases between. This CDR3 is 15 amino acids long. The CDR3 nucleotides are TGTGCCAGCAGTTACTCGATAACAGGCGGCACTGAAGCTTTCTTT. Its translation is CASSYSITGGTEAFF.

Remarks on this clone: The same CDR3 is also encoded by other DNA sequences in this sample. V is TRBV7-2 and J is TRBJ1-2, with D unclear. CDR3 length: 12 residues. V was clipped by 5 bases and J by 2 bases, with 6 bases between them. CDR1 is SGHTA, CDR2 FQGNSA, per germline. The CDR3 DNA is TGTGCCAGCAGCAGGGTGAACTATGGCTACACCTTC. Translating gives CASSRVNYGYTF.

The chain has TRBV18 and TRBJ2-7; 8 positions agree with TRBD1. The V segment lost 4 bases and the J segment 2 bases; nucleotides outside the gene matches: 4. CDR3 length: 14 amino acids. The germline V gene has CDR1 KGHSH and CDR2 LQKENI. This CDR3 is CASSHPGQAYEQYF. The CDR3 DNA reads TGTGCCAGCTCACACCCGGGACAGGCCTACGAGCAGTACTTC.

The gene calls are TRBV5-8 and TRBJ1-4; D unresolved. The CDR3 length is 15 residues. Germline V lookup: CDR1 SGHTS, CDR2 YDEGEE. V lost 4 bases, J lost 10 bases, and 20 bases lay in between. This CDR3 is CASSTYGLQSGKLFF. CDR3 DNA sequence: TGTGCCAGCAGCACATATGGACTGCAGAGCGGAAAACTGTTTTTT. The full variable domain, rest sourced from reference TRBV5-8 and TRBJ1-4, is EAGVTQSPTHLIKTRGQQATLRCSPISGHTSVYWYQQALGLGLQFLLWYDEGEERNRGNFPPRFSGRQFPNYSSELNVNALELEDSALYLCASSTYGLQSGKLFFGSGTQLSVL.

This rearrangement joins TRBV5-8 to TRBJ2-3, with TRBD2 identical over 14 bases. V gave up 4 bases and J gave up 6 bases; unmatched junction bases: 4. This CDR3 is built from 15 residues. Germline V CDR1 and CDR2: SGHTS, YDEGEE. The CDR3 reads CASSLTSGGADTQYF. The CDR3 nucleotides read TGTGCCAGCAGCCTGACTAGCGGGGGGGCCGATACGCAGTATTTT.

The chain employs TRBV4-3 and TRBJ2-5; 9 nucleotides agree with TRBD2. V trimming: 0 bases; J trimming: 5 bases; junction bases outside the gene matches: 10. CDR1 is LGHNA and CDR2 is YSLEER in the germline V gene. The CDR3 runs to 17 residues. The CDR3 reads CASSQDRFSGGTETQYF. For the CDR3, the DNA is TGCGCCAGCAGCCAAGATCGGTTTAGCGGGGGTACGGAGACCCAGTACTTC.

This sequence joins TRBV4-3 and TRBJ2-7, with a tentative D call TRBD2 (6 bases). V gave up 0 bases and J gave up 0 bases, with 21 bases separating them. This CDR3 region has 19 residues. Germline CDR1 reads LGHNA; CDR2 reads YSLEER. The CDR3 nucleotides are TGCGCCAGCAGCCAAGAGGGAGTTCGTGTGGCGGGGAGCTCCTACGAGCAGTACTTC. Its translation is CASSQEGVRVAGSSYEQYF.

The chain joins TRBV6-5 to TRBJ1-6, with TRBD1 identical over 7 bases. CDR3 length: 14 amino acids. Per the germline V gene, CDR1 is MNHEY and CDR2 is SVGAGI. V shed 11 bases, J shed 4 bases, and the junction held 8 bases outside the gene matches. The CDR3 loop reads CAGRQGFYNSPLHF. CDR3 in DNA: TGTGCCGGGAGACAGGGTTTTTATAATTCACCCCTCCACTTT.

V is TRBV4-3 and J is TRBJ1-4; D not resolved. The CDR3 spans 15 residues. CDR1 and CDR2 (germline): LGHNA, YSLEER. Trimming left V 0 bases short and J 5 bases short, with 10 bases between. DNA of the CDR3: TGCGCCAGCAGCCAAGACGAGGGATGGAATGAAAAACTGTTTTTT. Translation gives CASSQDEGWNEKLFF.

The chain carries TRBV27 and TRBJ1-5; TRBD1 aligns across 7 bases. This CDR3 contains 16 residues. V lost 4 bases and J lost 2; bases outside the gene matches: 8. Germline V gene sequence: CDR1 MNHEY, CDR2 SMNVEV (reference sequence). The CDR3 loop reads CASSSYRGDGNQPQHF. The CDR3 DNA reads as TGTGCCAGCAGTTCCTACAGGGGAGATGGCAATCAGCCCCAGCATTTT.